This T cell receptor (beta chain) was identified in a study of blood T cell repertoires in COVID-19. Study-wide background: COVID-19 samples, acute and convalescent, were from the United States, Italy and Spain. PBMCs, B-cell-depleted T cells, or T cells were the source of the cDNA or gDNA that made up the material.

How the authors handled the data: Reference gene primer amplification yielded estimated nucleated cell counts. Sequencing was performed with immunoSEQ multiplex PCR; in TCRdb, only in-frame clones are kept and a portion is missing. D and trimming come from the DNA, and the V and J calls and clone size come from that table. The table lists just over 95,000 clones, around nine tenths of them singletons. V was clipped by 4 bases and J by 0 bases; unmatched bases: 6. The CDR3 is 15 residues long. CDR1 and CDR2 from the germline V gene are LGHNA and YNFKEQ. Sequencing was done on a sample of peripheral blood. This chain joins TRBV4-2 and TRBJ2-7, with TRBD2 identical over 7 bases. This receptor was obtained from a human donor in a cohort sampled during active COVID-19. The CDR3 is CASSRERDLSYEQYF. The CDR3 nucleotides are TGTGCCAGCAGCCGAGAGCGGGACCTCTCCTACGAGCAGTACTTC.